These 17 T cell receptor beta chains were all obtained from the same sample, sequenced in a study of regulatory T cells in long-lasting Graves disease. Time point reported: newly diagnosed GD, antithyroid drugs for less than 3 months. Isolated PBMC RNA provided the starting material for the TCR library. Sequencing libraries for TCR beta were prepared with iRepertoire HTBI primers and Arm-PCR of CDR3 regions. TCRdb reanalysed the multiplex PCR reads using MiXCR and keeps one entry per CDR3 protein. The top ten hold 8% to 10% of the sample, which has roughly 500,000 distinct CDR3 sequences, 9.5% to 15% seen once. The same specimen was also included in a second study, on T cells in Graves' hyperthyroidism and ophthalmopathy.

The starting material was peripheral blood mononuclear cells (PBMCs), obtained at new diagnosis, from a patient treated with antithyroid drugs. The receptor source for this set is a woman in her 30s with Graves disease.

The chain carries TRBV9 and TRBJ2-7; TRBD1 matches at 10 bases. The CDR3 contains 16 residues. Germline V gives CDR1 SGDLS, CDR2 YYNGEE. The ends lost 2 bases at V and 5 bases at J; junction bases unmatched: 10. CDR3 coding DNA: TGTGCCAGCAGCGTGGCCGCCGGGACAGGGGTCGACGAGCAGTACTTC. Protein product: CASSVAAGTGVDEQYF.

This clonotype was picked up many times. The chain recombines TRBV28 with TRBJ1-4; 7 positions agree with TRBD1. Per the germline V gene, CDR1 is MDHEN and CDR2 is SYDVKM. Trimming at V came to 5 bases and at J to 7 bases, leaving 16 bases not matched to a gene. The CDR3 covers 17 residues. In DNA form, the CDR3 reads TGTGCCAGCAGTGGACACCTACCGACAGGGTGGCGTGAAAAACTGTTTTTT. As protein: CASSGHLPTGWREKLFF.

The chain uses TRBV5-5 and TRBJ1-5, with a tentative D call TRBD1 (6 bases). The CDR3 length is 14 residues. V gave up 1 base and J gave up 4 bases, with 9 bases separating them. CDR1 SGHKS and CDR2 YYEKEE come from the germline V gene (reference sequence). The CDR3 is CASSLPGANQPQHF. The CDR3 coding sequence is TGTGCCAGCAGCTTGCCAGGGGCTAATCAGCCCCAGCATTTT.

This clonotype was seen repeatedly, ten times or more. The CDR3 is CASAQDRDEQYF. The CDR3 nucleotides read TGTGCTAGTGCTCAGGACAGGGACGAGCAGTACTTC. The chain employs TRBV12-5 and TRBJ2-7, with 8 nucleotides matching TRBD1. CDR3 length: 12 residues. Germline V lookup: CDR1 LGHNT, CDR2 FRNRAP. V trimming: 7 bases; J trimming: 5 bases; junction bases outside the gene matches: 4.

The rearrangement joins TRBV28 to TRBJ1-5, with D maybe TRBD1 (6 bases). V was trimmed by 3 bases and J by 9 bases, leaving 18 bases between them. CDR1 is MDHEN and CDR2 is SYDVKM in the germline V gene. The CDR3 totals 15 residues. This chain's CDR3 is CASSFFAGAPGPQHF. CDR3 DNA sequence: TGTGCCAGCAGTTTTTTTGCGGGGGCTCCTGGGCCCCAGCATTTT.

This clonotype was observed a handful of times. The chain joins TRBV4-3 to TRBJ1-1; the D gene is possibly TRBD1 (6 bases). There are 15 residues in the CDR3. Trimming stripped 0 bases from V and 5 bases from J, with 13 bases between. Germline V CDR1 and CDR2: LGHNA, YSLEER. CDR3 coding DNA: TGCGCCAGCAGCCAAGACCCCCAGGGGCGGACTGAAGCTTTCTTT. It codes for CASSQDPQGRTEAFF.

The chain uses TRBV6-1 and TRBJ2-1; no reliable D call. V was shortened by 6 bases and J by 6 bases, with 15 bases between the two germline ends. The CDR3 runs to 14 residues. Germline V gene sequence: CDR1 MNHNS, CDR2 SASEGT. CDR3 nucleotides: TGTGCCAGCAGCGCCTCCCCGACCGTCAATGAGCAGTTCTTC. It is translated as CASSASPTVNEQFF.

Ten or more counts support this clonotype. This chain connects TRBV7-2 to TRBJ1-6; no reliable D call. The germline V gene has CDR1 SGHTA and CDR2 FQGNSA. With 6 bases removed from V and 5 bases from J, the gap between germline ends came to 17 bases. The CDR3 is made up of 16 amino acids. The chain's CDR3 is CASRPLAGYDNSPLHF. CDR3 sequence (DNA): TGTGCCAGCAGACCTCTCGCCGGGTATGATAATTCACCCCTCCACTTT.

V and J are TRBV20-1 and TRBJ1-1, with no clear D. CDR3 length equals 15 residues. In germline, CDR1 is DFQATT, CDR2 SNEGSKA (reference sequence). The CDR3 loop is CRGGRTQFLNTEAFF. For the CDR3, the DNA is TGCAGGGGCGGCAGGACCCAATTCTTGAACACTGAAGCTTTCTTT.

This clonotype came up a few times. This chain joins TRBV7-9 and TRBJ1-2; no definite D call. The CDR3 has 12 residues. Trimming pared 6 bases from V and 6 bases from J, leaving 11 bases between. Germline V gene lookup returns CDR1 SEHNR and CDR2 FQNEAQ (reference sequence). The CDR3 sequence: CASSLRRDGYTF. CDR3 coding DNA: TGTGCCAGCAGTTTAAGAAGGGATGGCTACACCTTC. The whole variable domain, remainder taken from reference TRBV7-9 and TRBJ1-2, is DTGVSQNPRHKITKRGQNVTFRCDPISEHNRLYWYRQTLGQGPEFLTYFQNEAQLEKSRLLSDRFSAERPKGSFSTLEIQRTEQGDSAMYLCASSLRRDGYTFGSGTRLTVV.

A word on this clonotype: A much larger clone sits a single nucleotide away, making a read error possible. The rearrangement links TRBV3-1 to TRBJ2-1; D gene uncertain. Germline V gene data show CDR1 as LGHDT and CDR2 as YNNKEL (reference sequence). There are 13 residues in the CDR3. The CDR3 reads CASKGGNNNERFF. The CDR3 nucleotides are TGTGCCAGCAAGGGCGGCAACAACAATGAGCGGTTCTTC.

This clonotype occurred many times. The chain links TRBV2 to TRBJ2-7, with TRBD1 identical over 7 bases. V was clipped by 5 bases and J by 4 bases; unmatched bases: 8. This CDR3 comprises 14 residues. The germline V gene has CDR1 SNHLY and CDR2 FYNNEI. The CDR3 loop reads CASSWQGDPYEQYF. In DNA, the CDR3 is TGTGCCAGCAGTTGGCAGGGGGACCCTTACGAGCAGTACTTC.

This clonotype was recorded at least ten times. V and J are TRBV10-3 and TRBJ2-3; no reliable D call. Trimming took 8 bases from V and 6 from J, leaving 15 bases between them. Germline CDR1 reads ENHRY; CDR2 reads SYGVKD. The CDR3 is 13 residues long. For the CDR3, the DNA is TGTGCCATCTCGCCAGCTCCCGGGGATACGCAGTATTTT. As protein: CAISPAPGDTQYF.

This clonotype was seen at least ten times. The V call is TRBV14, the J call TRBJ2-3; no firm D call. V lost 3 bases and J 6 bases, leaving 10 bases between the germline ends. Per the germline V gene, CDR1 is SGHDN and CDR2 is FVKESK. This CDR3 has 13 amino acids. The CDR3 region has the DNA TGTGCCAGCAGCCATAGATCCTCGGATACGCAGTATTTT. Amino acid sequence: CASSHRSSDTQYF. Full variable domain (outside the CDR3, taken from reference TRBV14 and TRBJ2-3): EAGVTQFPSHSVIEKGQTVTLRCDPISGHDNLYWYRRVMGKEIKFLLHFVKESKQDESGMPNNRFLAERTGGTYSTLKVQPAELEDSGVYFCASSHRSSDTQYFGPGTRLTVL.

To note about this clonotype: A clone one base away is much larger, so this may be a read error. The CDR3 protein is CTSSPRIETGELFF. In nucleotides, the CDR3 is TGTACCAGCAGCCCCCGGATAGAGACCGGGGAGCTGTTTTTT. The chain couples TRBV9 to TRBJ2-2; D gene ambiguous. CDR1 and CDR2 (germline): SGDLS, YYNGEE. This CDR3 contains 14 residues. Using reference TRBV9 and TRBJ2-2 for the parts outside the CDR3, the full variable domain is DSGVTQTPKHLITATGQRVTLRCSPRSGDLSVYWYQQSLDQGLQFLIQYYNGEERAKGNILERFSAQQFPDLHSELNLSSLELGDSALYFCTSSPRIETGELFFGEGSRLTVL.

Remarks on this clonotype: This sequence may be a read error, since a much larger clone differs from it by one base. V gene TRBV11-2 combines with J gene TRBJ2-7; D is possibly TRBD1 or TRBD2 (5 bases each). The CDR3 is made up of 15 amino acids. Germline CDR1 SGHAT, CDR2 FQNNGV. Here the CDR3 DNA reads TGTGCCAGCAGCCCCAGGGACGGAAGATTCTACGAGCTGTACTTC. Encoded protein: CASSPRDGRFYELYF.

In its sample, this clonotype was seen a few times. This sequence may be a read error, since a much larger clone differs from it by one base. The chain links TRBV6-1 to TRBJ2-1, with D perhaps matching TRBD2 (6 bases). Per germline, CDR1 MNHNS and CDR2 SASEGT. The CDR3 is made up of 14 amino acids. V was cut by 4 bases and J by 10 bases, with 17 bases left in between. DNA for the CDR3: TGTGCCAGCAGTGGACTAGGGCGGTCGGAAGAGCAGTTCTTC. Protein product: CASSGLGRSEEQFF.